Detailed here is one T cell receptor (beta chain). The record originates from a study of blood T cells in healthy people across ages. Germline V gene lookup returns CDR1 SQVTM and CDR2 ANQGSEA. The V end lost 4 bases, the J end lost 4 bases, and 18 bases lay between the germline ends. The CDR3 contains 15 residues. Sample-barcoded 5' priming and a J-beta primer mix drove a second PCR of roughly 6 to 12 cycles. MiXCR, applied by TCRdb to the 5' RACE reads, yields one record per CDR3 protein. The sample comprises over 950,000 distinct CDR3 sequences, just over 50% of which are singletons, and 20% to 25% rests with the top ten.

The specimen was blood. The sequence came from a woman aged 55-75 years in good health. V gene TRBV29-1 combines with J gene TRBJ2-3; possibly TRBD1 for D (5 bases). The CDR3 is CSVARQGWGADTQYF. The CDR3 coding sequence is TGCAGCGTTGCACGGCAGGGTTGGGGTGCAGATACGCAGTATTTT.